This T cell receptor beta chain is from a study of response to subunit inactivated influenza vaccine. The ends lost 4 bases at V and 4 bases at J; junction bases unmatched: 13. CDR3 length: 17 amino acids. The germline V gene encodes CDR1 KGHDR and CDR2 SFDVKD. TCRdb fed the RT-PCR reads into MiXCR, producing one record per CDR3 protein. Of fewer than 700,000 distinct CDR3 sequences in the sample, about an eighth were seen once. Study-wide points: Researchers suggested that each seasonal influenza vaccination recruits few new T cells.

Concerning this clonotype: Its antigen is currently unknown.

The TCR sequence derives from a middle-aged man who received an inactivated influenza vaccine. The specimen comprised PBMCs from blood, sampled around seven weeks after vaccination. The V call is TRBV24-1, the J call TRBJ2-3, with 7 bases identical to TRBD1. As DNA, the CDR3 is TGTGCCACCAGTGACTATAACAGGGGACCCTCAGCAGATACGCAGTATTTT. Translation gives CATSDYNRGPSADTQYF.